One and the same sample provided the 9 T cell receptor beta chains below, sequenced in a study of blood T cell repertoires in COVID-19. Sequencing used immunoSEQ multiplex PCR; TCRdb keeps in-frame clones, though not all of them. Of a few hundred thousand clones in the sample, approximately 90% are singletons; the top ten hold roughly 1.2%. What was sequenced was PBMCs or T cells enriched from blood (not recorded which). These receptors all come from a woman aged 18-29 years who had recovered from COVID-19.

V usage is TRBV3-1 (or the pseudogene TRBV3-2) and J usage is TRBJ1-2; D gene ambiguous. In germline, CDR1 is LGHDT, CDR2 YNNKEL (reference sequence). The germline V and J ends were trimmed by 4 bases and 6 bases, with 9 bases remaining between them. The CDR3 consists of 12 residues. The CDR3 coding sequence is TGTGCCAGCAGCCGGCCTCTGGATGGCTACACCTTC. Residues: CASSRPLDGYTF.

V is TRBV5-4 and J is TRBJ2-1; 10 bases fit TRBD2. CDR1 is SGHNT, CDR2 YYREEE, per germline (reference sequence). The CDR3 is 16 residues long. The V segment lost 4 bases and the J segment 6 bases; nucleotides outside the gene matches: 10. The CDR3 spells CASSIQPGLAPNEQFF. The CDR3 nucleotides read TGTGCCAGCAGCATCCAACCGGGACTAGCGCCCAATGAGCAGTTCTTC.

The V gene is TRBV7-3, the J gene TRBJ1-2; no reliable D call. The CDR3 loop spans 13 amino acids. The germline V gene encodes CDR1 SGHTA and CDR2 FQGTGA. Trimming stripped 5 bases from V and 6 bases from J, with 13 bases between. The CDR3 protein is CASSLKGDNGYTF. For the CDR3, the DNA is TGTGCCAGCAGCCTAAAAGGTGACAATGGCTACACCTTC.

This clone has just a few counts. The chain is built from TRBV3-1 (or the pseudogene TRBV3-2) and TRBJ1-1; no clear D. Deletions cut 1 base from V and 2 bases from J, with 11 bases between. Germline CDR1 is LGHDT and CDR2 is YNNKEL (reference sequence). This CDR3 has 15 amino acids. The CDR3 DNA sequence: TGTGCCAGCAGCCAAGGGCCAGGAACTAACACTGAAGCTTTCTTT. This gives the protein CASSQGPGTNTEAFF.

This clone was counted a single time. The CDR3 sequence is CASSIRGPVAKNIQYF. The CDR3 region has the DNA TGTGCCAGTAGTATCAGGGGGCCGGTCGCCAAAAACATTCAGTACTTC. The rearrangement uses TRBV19 and TRBJ2-4; 8 bases align to TRBD1. Per the germline V gene, CDR1 is LNHDA and CDR2 is SQIVND (reference sequence). The CDR3 length is 16 residues. Trimming at V came to 3 bases and at J to 1 base, leaving 5 bases not matched to a gene.

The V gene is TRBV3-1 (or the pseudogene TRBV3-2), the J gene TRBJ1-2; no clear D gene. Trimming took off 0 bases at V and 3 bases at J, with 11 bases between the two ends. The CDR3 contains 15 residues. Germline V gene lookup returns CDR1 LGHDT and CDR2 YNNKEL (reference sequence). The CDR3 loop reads CASSQELARDYGYTF. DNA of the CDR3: TGTGCCAGCAGCCAAGAACTCGCCCGGGACTATGGCTACACCTTC.

CDR3 sequence reads: CASSSGGAETGELFF. CDR3 DNA: TGTGCCAGCAGTAGCGGGGGGGCCGAAACCGGGGAGCTGTTTTTT. The chain recombines TRBV2 with TRBJ2-2, with TRBD2 matching 10 bases. This CDR3 spans 15 amino acids. Germline V gives CDR1 SNHLY, CDR2 FYNNEI. V lost 5 bases and J lost 5; bases outside the gene matches: 5.

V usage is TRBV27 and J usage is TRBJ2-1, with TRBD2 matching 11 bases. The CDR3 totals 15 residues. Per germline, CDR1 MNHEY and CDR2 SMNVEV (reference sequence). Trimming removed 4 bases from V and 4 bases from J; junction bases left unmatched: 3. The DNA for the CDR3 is TGTGCCAGCAGTTCGGGACTAGCGGATTACAATGAGCAGTTCTTC. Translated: CASSSGLADYNEQFF.

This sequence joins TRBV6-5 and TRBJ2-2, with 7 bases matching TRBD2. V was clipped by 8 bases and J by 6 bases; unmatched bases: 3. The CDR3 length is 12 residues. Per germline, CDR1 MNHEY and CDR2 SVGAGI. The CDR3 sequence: CASRGDSGELFF. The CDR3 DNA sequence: TGTGCCAGCCGGGGGGATTCCGGGGAGCTGTTTTTT.